These 21 T cell receptor beta chains came from one sample sequenced in a study of blood T cell repertoires in COVID-19. Sequenced by immunoSEQ multiplex PCR; TCRdb stores in-frame clones only, minus some. Of 110,000 or so clones in the sample, 75% to 90% were seen once. The sequenced sample consisted of peripheral blood. The receptors originated from a human donor in a cohort sampled during active COVID-19.

This clone has only one observation. The gene calls are TRBV11-3 and TRBJ2-1; D is possibly TRBD1 (6 bases). V lost 4 bases, J lost 8 bases, and 18 bases lay in between. The CDR3 is 15 residues long. Germline values: CDR1 SGHNT, CDR2 YENEEA. CDR3 in DNA: TGTGCCAGCAGCTCAAGAAGGACAGATTTACATGAGCAGTTCTTC. This translates into CASSSRRTDLHEQFF.

The chain has TRBV21-1 and TRBJ1-5; TRBD1 reflects the table's D call only, with no check against the DNA. TRBV21-1 is termed a pseudogene. CDR3 length equals 15 residues. The CDR3 sequence: CASSYRGFRGQPQHF. The CDR3 bases are TGTGCCAGCAGCTATAGGGGATTTAGGGGGCAGCCCCAGCATTTT.

The chain joins TRBV4-2 to TRBJ1-1; tentatively, D is TRBD1 (5 bases). CDR3 length: 17 residues. V was pared by 4 bases and J by 3 bases, with 21 bases between. Germline lookup yields CDR1 LGHNA and CDR2 YNFKEQ. The CDR3 DNA is TGTGCCAGCAGCCCAACTGGGGGGGAGGTTTGGGACACTGAAGCTTTCTTT. Its translation: CASSPTGGEVWDTEAFF.

This sequence joins TRBV18 and TRBJ2-7; 8 bases are a match to TRBD2. V shed 3 bases and J 7 bases; nucleotides not matched to a gene: 8. The CDR3 sequence is 14 residues long. Germline-derived CDR1 and CDR2 are KGHSH and LQKENI. The CDR3 loop reads CASSPSGKDAEQYF. The CDR3 nucleotides are TGTGCCAGCTCACCTAGCGGGAAGGATGCTGAGCAGTACTTC.

The chain carries TRBV3-1 (or the pseudogene TRBV3-2) and TRBJ1-4; D is uncertain. This CDR3 region has 14 residues. Trimming shortened V by 6 bases and J by 0 bases, and 8 bases separated the two germline ends. Germline CDR1 reads LGHDT; CDR2 reads YNNKEL (reference sequence). The CDR3 loop reads CASSFLSTNEKLFF. CDR3 coding DNA: TGTGCCAGCAGTTTCCTATCAACTAATGAAAAACTGTTTTTT.

In this sample, this clone turned up once. The J gene is TRBJ2-2, the V gene TRBV4-1; the D gene is possibly TRBD2 (6 bases). Germline CDR1 is MGHRA and CDR2 is YSYEKL. There are 15 residues in the CDR3. Trimming cost V 3 bases and J 3 bases, with 11 bases left between them. For the CDR3, the DNA is TGCGCCAGCAGCCAGGGGGGAAGGGACACCGGGGAGCTGTTTTTT. This codes for CASSQGGRDTGELFF.

The chain has TRBV27 and TRBJ1-1; the match to TRBD1 covers 10 bases. V lost 8 bases to trimming and J lost 1 base; unmatched junction nucleotides: 1. CDR3 length: 13 residues. Per the germline V gene, CDR1 is MNHEY and CDR2 is SMNVEV (reference sequence). The CDR3 DNA reads as TGTGCCAGCCGGGACAGGGGGAACACTGAAGCTTTCTTT. Protein product: CASRDRGNTEAFF.

The rearrangement uses TRBV5-1 and TRBJ1-4, with TRBD1 matching over 7 bases. Germline CDR1 and CDR2: SGHRS and YFSETQ. The CDR3 consists of 15 residues. V gave up 2 bases and J gave up 6 bases; unmatched junction bases: 7. CDR3 sequence reads: CASSLPTGVDEKLFF. As DNA, the CDR3 is TGCGCCAGCAGCTTACCAACAGGGGTGGATGAAAAACTGTTTTTT.

V and J are TRBV5-1 and TRBJ2-2, with TRBD1 matching over 10 bases. The junction had 15 bases not matched to a gene; V was cut back by 6 bases and J by 7 bases. CDR1 is SGHRS, CDR2 YFSETQ, per germline. There are 17 residues in the CDR3. The CDR3 region has the DNA TGCGCCAGCAACGTCGGTACCCGACAGGGGGCCAGCGGGGAGCTGTTTTTT. Its translation is CASNVGTRQGASGELFF.

The rearrangement uses TRBV15 and TRBJ2-1; 7 bases line up with TRBD2. The CDR3 has 15 amino acids. With 4 bases clipped from V and 8 bases from J, the junction kept 11 bases outside the gene matches. CDR1 and CDR2 (germline): LNHNV, YYDKDF (reference sequence). The CDR3 is CATSTRWEGGDEQFF. The CDR3 nucleotides are TGTGCCACCAGCACAAGGTGGGAGGGAGGGGATGAGCAGTTCTTC.

The CDR3 here is CASSLRSGDRGYGYTF. CDR3 sequence (DNA): TGTGCCAGCAGCTTAAGATCGGGGGACAGGGGATATGGCTACACCTTC. The chain carries TRBV7-3 and TRBJ1-2, with 10 bases that match TRBD1. Germline CDR1 reads SGHTA; CDR2 reads FQGTGA. V shed 1 base, J shed 5 bases, and the junction held 7 bases outside the gene matches. The CDR3 has 16 residues.

There are a few counts of this clone. This chain links TRBV6-4 with TRBJ2-1; the D gene is possibly TRBD1 (6 bases). Trimming shortened V by 6 bases and J by 7 bases, and 19 bases separated the two germline ends. This CDR3 has 15 residues. CDR1 is MRHNA and CDR2 is SNTAGT in the germline V gene. The CDR3 DNA follows: TGTGCCAGCAGAGTAGACAGGAGTGGATCTAATGAGCAGTTCTTC. Its protein product is CASRVDRSGSNEQFF.

The chain couples TRBV29-1 to TRBJ1-3; D possibly corresponds to TRBD1 (5 bases). The V gene lost 3 bases and the J gene lost 3 bases, with 12 bases spanning the gap. The germline CDR1 and CDR2 sequences are SQVTM and ANQGSEA. CDR3 length: 14 residues. The CDR3 DNA reads as TGCAGCGTTGACGTTGGGACTGGTGGAAACACCATATATTTT. Amino acids: CSVDVGTGGNTIYF. The entire variable domain, with the rest obtained from reference TRBV29-1 and TRBJ1-3, is as follows: SAVISQKPSRDICQRGTSLTIQCQVDSQVTMMFWYRQQPGQSLTLIATANQGSEATYESGFVIDKFPISRPNLTFSTLTVSNMSPEDSSIYLCSVDVGTGGNTIYFGEGSWLTVV.

The CDR3 DNA is TGCGCCAGCAGCCGACTATGGGACAGGGGCAACACCGGGGAGCTGTTTTTT. Amino acids: CASSRLWDRGNTGELFF. The chain uses TRBV5-1 and TRBJ2-2; TRBD1 matches 10 bases. This CDR3 is built from 17 residues. CDR1 and CDR2 from the germline V gene are SGHRS and YFSETQ. Trimming cost V 4 bases and J 2 bases; bases outside gene matches: 8.

This clone was counted a single time. The rearrangement links TRBV5-1 to TRBJ1-2, with TRBD1 identical over 10 bases. CDR3 length equals 16 residues. V trimming: 0 bases; J trimming: 3 bases; junction bases outside the gene matches: 5. Germline loops: CDR1 SGHRS, CDR2 YFSETQ. CDR3 amino acids: CASSLVGQGTYYGYTF. For the CDR3, the DNA is TGCGCCAGCAGCTTGGTGGGACAGGGGACTTACTATGGCTACACCTTC.

This clone has just one count. The chain recombines TRBV28 with TRBJ2-2; 9 positions agree with TRBD1. Germline loops: CDR1 MDHEN, CDR2 SYDVKM. This CDR3 contains 13 residues. Trimming cost V 7 bases and J 5 bases; bases outside gene matches: 2. DNA of the CDR3: TGTGCCAGCACGACAGGGGGGACCGGGGAGCTGTTTTTT. Translating it yields CASTTGGTGELFF.

The chain carries TRBV19 and TRBJ2-3; 14 bases agree with TRBD2. V was pared by 4 bases and J by 3 bases, with 12 bases of the junction left unmatched. Per the germline V gene, CDR1 is LNHDA and CDR2 is SQIVND (reference sequence). CDR3 length: 19 residues. CDR3 nucleotides: TGTGCCAGTAGTAACTCCGGGACTAGCGGGAGTAGGAGAACAGATACGCAGTATTTT. Translating gives CASSNSGTSGSRRTDTQYF.

The chain employs TRBV3-1 (or the pseudogene TRBV3-2) and TRBJ2-7; no reliable D call. From germline, CDR1 is LGHDT and CDR2 YNNKEL (reference sequence). There are 14 residues in the CDR3. V shed 0 bases and J shed 0 bases, with 6 bases lying between them. CDR3 nucleotides: TGTGCCAGCAGCCAAGATCCAGACTCCTACGAGCAGTACTTC. This translates into CASSQDPDSYEQYF.

The chain uses TRBV25-1 and TRBJ1-1; 11 bases agree with TRBD1. The V segment lost 8 bases and the J segment 5 bases; nucleotides outside the gene matches: 10. This CDR3 spans 15 amino acids. The germline V gene encodes CDR1 MGHDK and CDR2 SYGVNS. CDR3 region: CASDKSGTGGTEAFF. Written as DNA, the CDR3 is TGTGCCAGCGATAAATCAGGGACAGGGGGAACTGAAGCTTTCTTT.

This chain connects TRBV5-1 to TRBJ2-7, with D possibly TRBD2 on 5 matching bases. The CDR3 totals 13 residues. Trimming removed 4 bases at V and 2 bases at J, with 10 bases between. Per germline, CDR1 SGHRS and CDR2 YFSETQ. In DNA form, the CDR3 reads TGCGCCAGCAGCCGGGGTGAAGCCTACGAGCAGTACTTC. This sequence encodes CASSRGEAYEQYF.

This rearrangement joins TRBV7-8 to TRBJ2-1; 8 bases map to TRBD2. Trimming cost V 5 bases and J 4 bases; bases outside gene matches: 1. Germline V gene sequence: CDR1 SGHVS, CDR2 FQNEAQ. The CDR3 extends over 13 amino acids. CDR3 loop: CASSRLAYNEQFF. CDR3 in DNA: TGTGCCAGCAGCCGACTAGCGTACAATGAGCAGTTCTTC.